This T cell receptor (beta chain) was sequenced for a study of tumor-infiltrating lymphocytes in primary liver carcinoma. Findings and caveats of the study: Top clones occupying all five tumor regions numbered only about 7-24%.

Co-extraction yielded RNA and DNA from roughly 20-30 mg of unsorted bulk tissue. This clonotype has a handful of counts. Antigen: not known. Its ends do not fully match the called genes, so a read error is possible. TCR beta cDNA was prepared out of around 460 ng total RNA by means of a constant-region primer. Each TCR beta library was derived from three nested multiplex PCR rounds that employed slightly modified ARM-PCR. Use of TRBV1-TRBV30 forward primers with a C-beta reverse primer characterized the first two PCR rounds, which lasted approximately 11 cycles each. Via MiXCR, TCRdb re-called the multiplex PCR reads, giving one row per CDR3 protein. The sample gives approximately 30,000 distinct CDR3 sequences, roughly 78% of which show up once; under 40% is in the top ten. Germline values: CDR1 SQVTM, CDR2 ANQGSEA. The CDR3 sequence is 15 residues long.

The receptor's source is a woman aged 30 to 39 with primary liver carcinoma and hepatitis B virus infection. The chain is built from TRBV29-1 and TRBJ2-1; D remains unclear. The specimen was liver tumor tissue from sampling region 3. This sample's subset: tumor region T3, left-lateral pole. The CDR3 loop reads CSVLSSRLKYNGQFF. Written as DNA, the CDR3 is TGCAGCGTTCTCTCCTCCCGGCTGAAGTACAATGGGCAGTTCTTC.